The 17 T cell receptor beta chains below all came from one sample that was sequenced in a study of brain T cells in children with intractable seizures (dated by TCRdb to about 2021). Libraries were built with the immunoSEQ multiplex PCR assay. TCRdb stores this immuneACCESS table with in-frame sequences only. Part of the clones is absent; in the studies checked, under half of the shortfall reflects unresolved V genes, and no reason is known for the rest. The sample profile shows tens of thousands of clones; approximately 90% of them were found once. The top ten constitute around 22% of the sample. The sample's time point label, decoded: resected brain tissue, or blood drawn just prior to surgery. Sequences were derived from peripheral blood, sampled at surgery. These receptors were obtained from a girl between 2 and 10 years old with Rasmussen encephalitis and intractable seizures.

The chain recombines TRBV11-2 with TRBJ2-7; tentative D call: TRBD2 (6 bases). The germline V and J ends were trimmed by 6 bases and 9 bases, with 27 bases remaining between them. Germline CDR1 and CDR2: SGHAT and FQNNGV. CDR3 length: 16 residues. CDR3 nucleotides: TGTGCCAGCAGATCTATTTCGGGACTGGTCGAAGTAGCGCAGTACTTC. Amino acid sequence: CASRSISGLVEVAQYF.

This chain links TRBV19 with TRBJ1-5, with D perhaps TRBD1 (5 bases). From germline, CDR1 is LNHDA and CDR2 SQIVND (reference sequence). This CDR3 spans 15 amino acids. With 7 bases removed from V and 4 bases from J, the gap between germline ends came to 17 bases. CDR3 amino acids: CASKGRDAENQPQHF. The CDR3 DNA is TGTGCCAGTAAGGGCCGGGACGCAGAAAATCAGCCCCAGCATTTT.

V usage is TRBV6-5 and J usage is TRBJ2-7; 10 bases map to TRBD1. The V gene's germline CDR1 is MNHEY and CDR2 SVGAGI. V trimming: 5 bases; J trimming: 0 bases; junction bases outside the gene matches: 4. This CDR3 region has 15 residues. The CDR3 bases are TGTGCCAGCAGTAAGACAGGGGGCTTCTCCTACGAGCAGTACTTC. Translating it yields CASSKTGGFSYEQYF.

The chain recombines TRBV2 with TRBJ2-7, with a possible D match to TRBD2 (5 bases). This CDR3 spans 15 amino acids. With 6 bases removed from V and 0 bases from J, the gap between germline ends came to 15 bases. CDR1 and CDR2 (germline): SNHLY, FYNNEI. In DNA form, the CDR3 reads TGTGCCAGCAGGCCACTAGTTTTATACTCCTACGAGCAGTACTTC. Protein product: CASRPLVLYSYEQYF.

The chain is built from TRBV11-2 and TRBJ2-5; D not resolved. The CDR3 sequence is 13 residues long. V lost 1 base, J lost 2 bases, and 5 bases lay in between. Germline values: CDR1 SGHAT, CDR2 FQNNGV. This CDR3 is CASSLANQETQYF. In DNA, the CDR3 is TGTGCCAGCAGCTTAGCGAATCAAGAGACCCAGTACTTC.

V gene TRBV30 combines with J gene TRBJ1-3, with D perhaps TRBD1 (5 bases). Germline assignment: CDR1 GTSNPN and CDR2 SVGIG (reference sequence). The V and J ends lost 5 bases and 1 base respectively, with 15 bases between them. This CDR3 is 15 amino acids long. This CDR3 is CAWQPAAGSGNTIYF. CDR3 coding DNA: TGTGCCTGGCAGCCCGCGGCAGGGTCTGGAAACACCATATATTTT. The variable domain in full, completed from reference TRBV30 and TRBJ1-3, reads SQTIHQWPATLVQPVGSPLSLECTVEGTSNPNLYWYRQAAGRGLQLLFYSVGIGQISSEVPQNLSASRPQDRQFILSSKKLLLSDSGFYLCAWQPAAGSGNTIYFGEGSWLTVV.

The J gene is TRBJ2-1, the V gene TRBV9; D remains ambiguous. The CDR3 covers 13 residues. Germline values: CDR1 SGDLS, CDR2 YYNGEE. V was cut by 1 base and J by 5 bases, with 7 bases left in between. In DNA, the CDR3 is TGTGCCAGCAGCGTATTCCGAGACAATGAGCAGTTCTTC. Translation gives CASSVFRDNEQFF. Full variable domain (rest looked up from reference TRBV9 and TRBJ2-1): DSGVTQTPKHLITATGQRVTLRCSPRSGDLSVYWYQQSLDQGLQFLIQYYNGEERAKGNILERFSAQQFPDLHSELNLSSLELGDSALYFCASSVFRDNEQFFGPGTRLTVL.

V gene TRBV11-2 combines with J gene TRBJ2-3, with D perhaps TRBD1 or TRBD2 (6 bases each). V was clipped by 4 bases and J by 1 base, with 18 bases between them. The V gene's germline CDR1 is SGHAT and CDR2 FQNNGV. This CDR3 is 17 amino acids long. In DNA, the CDR3 is TGTGCCAGCAGCTCCGCCCAGGGGAGGACCCGCACAGATACGCAGTATTTT. This codes for CASSSAQGRTRTDTQYF.

The CDR3 region is CSVDRTGTEAFF. The CDR3 DNA follows: TGCAGCGTGGACAGGACGGGAACTGAAGCTTTCTTT. The V gene is TRBV29-1, the J gene TRBJ1-1; 7 positions agree with TRBD1. Unmatched junction bases numbered 6, after V lost 6 bases and J lost 5 bases. Germline-derived CDR1 and CDR2 are SQVTM and ANQGSEA. The CDR3 length is 12 residues.

The chain carries TRBV24-1 and TRBJ2-2; possibly TRBD2 for D (6 bases). The CDR3 loop spans 17 amino acids. Trimming took off 0 bases at V and 0 bases at J, with 10 bases between the two ends. Germline-derived CDR1 and CDR2 are KGHDR and SFDVKD. CDR3 residues: CATSDLYGSPNTGELFF. CDR3 DNA: TGTGCCACCAGTGATTTGTACGGGAGCCCGAACACCGGGGAGCTGTTTTTT.

The rearrangement uses TRBV11-2 and TRBJ2-7, with D hard to call. The V and J ends lost 3 bases and 6 bases respectively, with 6 bases between them. This CDR3 is 11 amino acids long. Germline values: CDR1 SGHAT, CDR2 FQNNGV. The CDR3 protein is CASSFVGEQYF. In DNA form, the CDR3 reads TGTGCCAGCAGCTTTGTCGGCGAGCAGTACTTC.

CDR3 nucleotide sequence: TGTGCCAGCCGGAGGGACAGGCGGCTTGTGAACACTGAAGCTTTCTTT. Protein product: CASRRDRRLVNTEAFF. This chain connects TRBV5-4 to TRBJ1-1; 8 bases align to TRBD1. From germline, CDR1 is SGHNT and CDR2 YYREEE (reference sequence). Unmatched junction bases numbered 11, after V lost 7 bases and J lost 0 bases. The CDR3 length is 16 residues.

The chain links TRBV6-5 to TRBJ2-7, with D perhaps being TRBD1 or TRBD2 (5 bases each). Germline values: CDR1 MNHEY, CDR2 SVGAGI. This CDR3 has 13 amino acids. Trimming cost V 7 bases and J 5 bases, with 15 bases left between them. Here the CDR3 DNA reads TGTGCCAGCACCCCCGGGGCAAACCACGAGCAGTACTTC. Translated, it gives CASTPGANHEQYF.

In its sample, this clone was seen once. The chain joins TRBV4-1 to TRBJ2-7; D not certain. Germline V gene sequence: CDR1 MGHRA, CDR2 YSYEKL. The CDR3 sequence is 13 residues long. V was clipped by 4 bases and J by 4 bases, with 11 bases between them. The CDR3 nucleotides read TGCGCCAGCAGCCGCCCCGATGGGTACGAGCAGTACTTC. Translation gives CASSRPDGYEQYF.

This rearrangement joins TRBV5-8 to TRBJ1-5, with D possibly TRBD1 on 5 matching bases. Germline V gene lookup returns CDR1 SGHTS and CDR2 YDEGEE. V was pared by 4 bases and J by 0 bases, with 14 bases between. This CDR3 spans 16 amino acids. CDR3 loop: CASSRGEIYSNQPQHF. DNA for the CDR3: TGTGCCAGCAGCCGGGGGGAGATTTATAGCAATCAGCCCCAGCATTTT.

The chain uses TRBV10-3 and TRBJ2-7; the match to TRBD2 covers 16 bases. This CDR3 spans 18 amino acids. CDR1 is ENHRY and CDR2 is SYGVKD in the germline V gene. After removal of 2 bases from V and 4 bases from J, the junction contained 8 bases not matched to a gene. CDR3 sequence (DNA): TGTGCCATCAGTGAGCCAGGGACTAGCGGGAGGGCCTTTTACGAGCAGTACTTC. Encoded protein: CAISEPGTSGRAFYEQYF.

This clone appeared once. CDR3 residues: CASSPVWTGGNYGYTF. DNA of the CDR3: TGTGCCAGCAGCCCCGTATGGACAGGGGGCAACTATGGCTACACCTTC. The chain carries TRBV28 and TRBJ1-2, with 11 bases aligning to TRBD1. CDR3 length: 16 amino acids. The V and J ends lost 6 bases and 2 bases, in that order; junction bases with no gene match: 8. CDR1 is MDHEN, CDR2 SYDVKM, per germline.